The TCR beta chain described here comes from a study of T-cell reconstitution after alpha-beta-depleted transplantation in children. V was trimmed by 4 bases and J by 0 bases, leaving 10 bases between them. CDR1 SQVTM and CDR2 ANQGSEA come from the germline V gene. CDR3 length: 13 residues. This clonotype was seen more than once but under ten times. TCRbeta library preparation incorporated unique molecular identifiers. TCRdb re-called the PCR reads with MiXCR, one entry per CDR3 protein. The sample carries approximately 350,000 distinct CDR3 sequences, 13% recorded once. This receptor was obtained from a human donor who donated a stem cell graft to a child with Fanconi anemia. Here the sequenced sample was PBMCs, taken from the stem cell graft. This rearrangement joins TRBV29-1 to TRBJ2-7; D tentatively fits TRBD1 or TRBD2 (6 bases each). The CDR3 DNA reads TGCAGCGTTGCAAAGGGGGGCTCCTACGAGCAGTACTTC. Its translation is CSVAKGGSYEQYF.